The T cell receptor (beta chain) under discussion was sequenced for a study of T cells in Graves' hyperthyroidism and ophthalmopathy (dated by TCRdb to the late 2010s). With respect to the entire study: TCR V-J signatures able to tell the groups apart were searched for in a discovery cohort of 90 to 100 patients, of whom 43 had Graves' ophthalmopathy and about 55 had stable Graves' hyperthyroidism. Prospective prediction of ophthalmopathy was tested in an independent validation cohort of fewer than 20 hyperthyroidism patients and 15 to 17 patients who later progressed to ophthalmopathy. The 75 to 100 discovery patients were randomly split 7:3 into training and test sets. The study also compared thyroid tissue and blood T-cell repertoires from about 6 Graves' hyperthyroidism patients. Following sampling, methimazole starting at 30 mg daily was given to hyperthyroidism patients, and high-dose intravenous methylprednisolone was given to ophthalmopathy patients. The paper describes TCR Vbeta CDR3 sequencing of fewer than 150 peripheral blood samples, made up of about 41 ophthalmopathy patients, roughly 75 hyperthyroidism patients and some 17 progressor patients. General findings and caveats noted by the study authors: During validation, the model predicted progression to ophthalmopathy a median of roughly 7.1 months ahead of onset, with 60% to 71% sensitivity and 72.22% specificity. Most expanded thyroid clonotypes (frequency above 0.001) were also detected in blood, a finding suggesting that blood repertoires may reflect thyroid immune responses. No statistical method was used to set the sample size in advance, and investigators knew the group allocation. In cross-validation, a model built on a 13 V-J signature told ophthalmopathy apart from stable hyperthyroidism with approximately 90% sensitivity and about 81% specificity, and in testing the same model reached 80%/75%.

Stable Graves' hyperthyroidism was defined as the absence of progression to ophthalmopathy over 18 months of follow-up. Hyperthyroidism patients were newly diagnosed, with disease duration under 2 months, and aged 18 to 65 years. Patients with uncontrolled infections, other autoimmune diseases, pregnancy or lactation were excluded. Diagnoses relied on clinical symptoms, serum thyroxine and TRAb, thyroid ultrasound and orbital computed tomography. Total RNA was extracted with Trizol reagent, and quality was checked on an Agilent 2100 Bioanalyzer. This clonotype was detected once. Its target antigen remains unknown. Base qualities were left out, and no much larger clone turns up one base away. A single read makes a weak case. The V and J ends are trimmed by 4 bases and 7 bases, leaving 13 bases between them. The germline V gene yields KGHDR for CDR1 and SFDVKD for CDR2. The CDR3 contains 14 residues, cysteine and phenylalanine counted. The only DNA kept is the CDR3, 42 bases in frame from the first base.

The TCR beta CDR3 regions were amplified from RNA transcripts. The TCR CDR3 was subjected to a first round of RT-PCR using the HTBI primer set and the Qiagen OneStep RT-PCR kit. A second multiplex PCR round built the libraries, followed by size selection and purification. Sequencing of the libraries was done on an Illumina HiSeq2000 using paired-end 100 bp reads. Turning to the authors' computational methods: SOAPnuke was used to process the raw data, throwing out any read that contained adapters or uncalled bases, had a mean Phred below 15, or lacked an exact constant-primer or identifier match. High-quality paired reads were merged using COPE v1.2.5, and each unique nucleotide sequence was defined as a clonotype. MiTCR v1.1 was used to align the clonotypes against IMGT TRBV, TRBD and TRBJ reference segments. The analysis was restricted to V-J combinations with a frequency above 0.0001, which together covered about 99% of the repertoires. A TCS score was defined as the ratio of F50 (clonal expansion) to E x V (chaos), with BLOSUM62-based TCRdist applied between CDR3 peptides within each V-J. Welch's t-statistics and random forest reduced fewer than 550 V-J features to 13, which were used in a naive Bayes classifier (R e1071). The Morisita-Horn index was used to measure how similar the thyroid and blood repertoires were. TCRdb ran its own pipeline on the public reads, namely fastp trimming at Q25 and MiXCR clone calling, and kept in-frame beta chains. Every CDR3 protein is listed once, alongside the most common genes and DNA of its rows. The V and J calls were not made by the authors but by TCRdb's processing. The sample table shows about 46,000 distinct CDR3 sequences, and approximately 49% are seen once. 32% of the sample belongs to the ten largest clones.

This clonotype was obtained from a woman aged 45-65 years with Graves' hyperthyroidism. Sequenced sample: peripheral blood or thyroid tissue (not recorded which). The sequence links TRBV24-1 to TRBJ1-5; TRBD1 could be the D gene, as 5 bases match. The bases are TGTGCCACCAGTGACCCAGGGTTGGGCCAGCCCCAGCATTTT. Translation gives CATSDPGLGQPQHF.